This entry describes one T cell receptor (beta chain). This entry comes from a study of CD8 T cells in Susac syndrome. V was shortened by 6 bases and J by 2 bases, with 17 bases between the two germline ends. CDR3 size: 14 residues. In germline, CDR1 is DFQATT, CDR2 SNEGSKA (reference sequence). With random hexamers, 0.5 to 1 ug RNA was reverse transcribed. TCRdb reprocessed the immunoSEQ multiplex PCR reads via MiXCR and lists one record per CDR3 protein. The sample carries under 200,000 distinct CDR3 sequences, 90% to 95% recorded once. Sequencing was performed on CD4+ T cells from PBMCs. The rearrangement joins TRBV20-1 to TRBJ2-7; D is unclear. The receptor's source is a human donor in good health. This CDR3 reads CSAAGPLTTYEQYV. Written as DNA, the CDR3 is TGCAGTGCCGCTGGACCCCTAACGACCTACGAGCAGTACGTC.